The source of this T cell receptor (beta chain) is a study of identical twins. TCRdb recomputed calls from the 5' RACE reads with MiXCR, one row per CDR3 protein. There are hundreds of thousands of distinct CDR3 sequences in the sample; 24% occur only once, and about 2.9% lies in the top ten. Regarding the study as a whole: Modelling underestimated the level of out-of-frame TCR alpha sharing observed in monozygotic twins.

About this clonotype: Its matching antigen is unknown.

The sample was also linked to a second study, of T cells expressing NK-cell markers. That study reports: The TCR beta repertoires were obtained from sorted CD3+CD56+NKG2C+, CD3+CD56+NKG2C- and CD3+CD56-NKG2C+ T cells.

Sequencing was done on a sample of CD4+ T cells sorted from blood. This receptor was obtained from a woman younger than 30 in good health.

CDR3 DNA sequence: TGCAGTGCTAGACCTCCGACTATTTTTAAGACCCAGTACTTC. It translates to CSARPPTIFKTQYF. This rearrangement joins TRBV20-1 to TRBJ2-5; the D gene is possibly TRBD2 (5 bases). Trimming shortened V by 2 bases and J by 6 bases, and 16 bases separated the two germline ends. CDR3 size: 14 residues. Per germline, CDR1 DFQATT and CDR2 SNEGSKA (reference sequence).